This T cell receptor (beta chain) was sequenced for a study of CXCR3-negative and CXCR3-positive naive CD8 T cells. All TRB cDNA libraries came from 5' RACE performed with UMI labels. TCRdb re-called the 5' RACE reads; every CDR3 protein appears as one record, without DNA. In all, the sample yields fewer than 95,000 distinct CDR3 sequences. The source is a human donor in good health. Some clones in this sample may be carry-over from other donors' samples. What was sequenced was naive CXCR3- CD8+ T cells from blood. Subset here: CD45RO-CCR7+CD27+CD95- naive CD8+ T cells lacking CXCR3 (TNR3-).

CDR3 protein: CASSSPGQGYEQYF. The rearrangement links TRBV18 to TRBJ2-7; TCRdb's D call of TRBD1 is untestable without DNA. Germline loops: CDR1 KGHSH, CDR2 LQKENI. The CDR3 totals 14 residues.